This T cell receptor (beta chain) was sequenced in a study of cytomegalovirus exposure and HLA in healthy donors. Study findings and constraints: Apparent HLA restriction characterized most CMV-associated TCR beta chains in a later analysis.

Primers for the PCR totalled 60 Vbeta and 13 Jbeta. Study processing details: About 11 million shared chains were among the 60 million to 80 million unique TCR beta chains that a later analysis counted. Data came from immunoSEQ multiplex PCR; TCRdb stores just in-frame clones and leaves some out. V and J calls and clone size follow that table, whereas D and trimming were derived from the DNA. Seen here are about 250,000 clones, 80% observed once, and the top ten hold roughly 0.31%. This CDR3 spans 14 amino acids. Germline CDR1 reads SEHNR; CDR2 reads FQNEAQ (reference sequence). V was cut by 7 bases and J by 5 bases, with 17 bases left in between. This clone was seen a handful of times. The antigen is not known.

The chain has TRBV7-9 and TRBJ1-2; D ambiguous. The origin of this receptor is a girl aged 2-10 years in good health and CMV-seronegative. Sequenced material: PBMCs. CDR3 residues: CASTGPPRGYGYTF. The CDR3, as DNA: TGTGCCAGCACTGGACCTCCCCGGGGTTATGGCTACACCTTC. Full variable domain (remainder filled in from reference TRBV7-9 and TRBJ1-2): DTGVSQNPRHKITKRGQNVTFRCDPISEHNRLYWYRQTLGQGPEFLTYFQNEAQLEKSRLLSDRFSAERPKGSFSTLEIQRTEQGDSAMYLCASTGPPRGYGYTFGSGTRLTVV.